This T cell receptor beta chain was sequenced for a study of blood T cell repertoires in COVID-19. Per the original data handling: Nucleated cell counts were estimated from reference gene primer amplification. The repertoire was sequenced with immunoSEQ multiplex PCR; TCRdb's copy has only in-frame clones and lacks some. That table gives V, J and clone size, and the DNA gave D and trimming. The table lists hundreds of thousands of clones, roughly 85% of them singletons. This clone showed up just once. Ages ranged from about 18 to 89 years, with residence in about 24 US areas. The CDR3 runs to 14 residues. Germline trimming cut 2 bases from V and 4 bases from J; bases unmatched to any gene: 4. The germline gives CDR1 SGHTA, CDR2 FQGTGA.

What was sequenced was PBMCs or T cells enriched from blood (not recorded which). This TCR derives from a young woman who had been exposed to COVID-19. The chain has TRBV7-3 and TRBJ1-1; 7 bases agree with TRBD1. The CDR3 nucleotides are TGTGCCAGCAGCTTAGGAGGGACAGTCACTGAAGCTTTCTTT. Protein product: CASSLGGTVTEAFF.